This T cell receptor beta chain emerged from a study of Graves' ophthalmopathy and Graves' hyperthyroidism. Study findings and constraints: A model of 13 signatures distinguished ophthalmopathy from stable hyperthyroidism at about 86% sensitivity and 81.08% specificity. The model predicted progression of ophthalmopathy with a sensitivity of about 70%, and its specificity was 72% to 80%.

CDR3 regions of TCR beta were amplified from RNA transcripts. RT-PCR was first run with HTBI primers, then multiplex PCR in a second round. TCRdb redid the calling of the multiplex PCR reads with MiXCR, one entry per CDR3 protein. The repertoire has 900,000 to 1,200,000 distinct CDR3 sequences, 35% to 45% of them found once; the top ten carry around 10%. The CDR3 is 13 amino acids. Germline V lookup: CDR1 SQVTM, CDR2 ANQGSEA. Deletions cut 5 bases from V and 2 bases from J, with 13 bases between. This clonotype was seen ten or more times. Its antigen is unknown. The chain carries TRBV29-1 and TRBJ2-7; D perhaps matches TRBD1 (5 bases). The sequenced sample consisted of peripheral blood or thyroid tissue (not recorded which). This TCR was sampled from an adult man with Graves' hyperthyroidism. CDR3: CSVRTARAYEQYF. In DNA, the CDR3 is TGCAGCGTTCGAACGGCCAGGGCCTACGAGCAGTACTTC.